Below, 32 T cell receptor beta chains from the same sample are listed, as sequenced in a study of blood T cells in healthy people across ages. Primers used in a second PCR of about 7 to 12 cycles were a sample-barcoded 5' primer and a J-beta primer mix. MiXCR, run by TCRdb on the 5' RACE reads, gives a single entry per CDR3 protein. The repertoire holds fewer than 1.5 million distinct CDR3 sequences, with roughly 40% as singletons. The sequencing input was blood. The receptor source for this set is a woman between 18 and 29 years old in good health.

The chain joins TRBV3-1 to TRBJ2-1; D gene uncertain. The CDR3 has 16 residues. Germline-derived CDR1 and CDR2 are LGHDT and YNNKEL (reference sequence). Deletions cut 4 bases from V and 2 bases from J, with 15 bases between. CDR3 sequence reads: CASSPTFQGTYNEQFF. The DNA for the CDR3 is TGTGCCAGCAGCCCGACCTTCCAAGGTACCTACAATGAGCAGTTCTTC.

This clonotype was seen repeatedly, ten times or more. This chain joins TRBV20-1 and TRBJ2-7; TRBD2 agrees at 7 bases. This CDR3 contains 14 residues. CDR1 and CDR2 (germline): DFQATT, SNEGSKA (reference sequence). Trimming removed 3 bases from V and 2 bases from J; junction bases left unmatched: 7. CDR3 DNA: TGCAGTGCTAGTGGTCTAGCGGACACCTACGAGCAGTACTTC. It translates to CSASGLADTYEQYF.

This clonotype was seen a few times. In DNA form, the CDR3 reads TGTGCCAGCAGCCCGACTAGCGGTACGCAGTATTTT. Encoded protein: CASSPTSGTQYF. The gene calls are TRBV4-2 and TRBJ2-3; 9 bases match TRBD2. The trim removed 4 bases at V and 8 bases at J, leaving 1 base unmatched. Germline V lookup: CDR1 LGHNA, CDR2 YNFKEQ. The CDR3 runs to 12 residues.

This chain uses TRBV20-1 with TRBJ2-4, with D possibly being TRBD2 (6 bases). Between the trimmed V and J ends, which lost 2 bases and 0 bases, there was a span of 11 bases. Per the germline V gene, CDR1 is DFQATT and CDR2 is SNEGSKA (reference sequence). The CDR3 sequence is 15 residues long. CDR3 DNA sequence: TGCAGTGCTAGACATGGGGGGTTAGCCAAAAACATTCAGTACTTC. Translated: CSARHGGLAKNIQYF.

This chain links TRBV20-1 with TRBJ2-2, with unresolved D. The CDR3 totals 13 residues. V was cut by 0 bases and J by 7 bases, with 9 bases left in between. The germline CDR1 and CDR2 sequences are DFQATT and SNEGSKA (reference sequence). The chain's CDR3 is CSARDWPRGELFF. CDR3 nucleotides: TGCAGTGCTAGAGATTGGCCCCGCGGGGAGCTGTTTTTT.

The CDR3 sequence: CASSQVVAGRYEQYF. The CDR3 DNA sequence: TGCGCCAGCAGCCAAGTTGTGGCAGGGAGGTACGAGCAGTACTTC. The chain couples TRBV4-1 to TRBJ2-7, with D perhaps TRBD2 (6 bases). CDR1 is MGHRA, CDR2 YSYEKL, per germline. The V end was cut by 1 base, the J end by 4 bases, with 14 bases between. The CDR3 length is 15 residues.

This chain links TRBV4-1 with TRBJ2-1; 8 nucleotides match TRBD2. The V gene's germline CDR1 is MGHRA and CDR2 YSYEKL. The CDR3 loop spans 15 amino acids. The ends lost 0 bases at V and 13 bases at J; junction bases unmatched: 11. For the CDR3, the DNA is TGCGCCAGCAGCCAAGACGGGACTAGTAGAGAGACCCAGTTCTTC. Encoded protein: CASSQDGTSRETQFF.

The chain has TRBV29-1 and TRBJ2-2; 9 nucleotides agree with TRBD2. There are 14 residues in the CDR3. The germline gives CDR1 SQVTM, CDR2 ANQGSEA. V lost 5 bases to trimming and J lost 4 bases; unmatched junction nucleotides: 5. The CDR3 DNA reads TGCAGCGTTCGTCTAGCGGGAAGCACCGGGGAGCTGTTTTTT. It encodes CSVRLAGSTGELFF.

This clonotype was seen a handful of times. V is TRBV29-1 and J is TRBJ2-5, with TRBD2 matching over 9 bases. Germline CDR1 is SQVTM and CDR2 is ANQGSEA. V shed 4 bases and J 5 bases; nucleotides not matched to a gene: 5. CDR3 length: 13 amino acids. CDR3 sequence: CSVVAGGPETQYF. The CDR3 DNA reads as TGCAGCGTTGTTGCGGGGGGGCCTGAGACCCAGTACTTC.

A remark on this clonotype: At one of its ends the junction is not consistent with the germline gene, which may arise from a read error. CDR3 sequence (DNA): TGCAGTGCCAGAGACGTCAAAGCTAACTATGGCTACACCTTC. Its translation is CSARDVKANYGYTF. The rearrangement uses TRBV20-1 and TRBJ1-2; D gene ambiguous. The V gene's germline CDR1 is DFQATT and CDR2 SNEGSKA (reference sequence). The CDR3 sequence is 14 residues long.

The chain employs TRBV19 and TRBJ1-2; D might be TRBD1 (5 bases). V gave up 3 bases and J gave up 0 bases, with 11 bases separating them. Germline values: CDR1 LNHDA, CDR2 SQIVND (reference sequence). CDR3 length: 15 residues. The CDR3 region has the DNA TGTGCCAGTAGTATCCGGGACCCAGCTAACTATGGCTACACCTTC. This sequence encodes CASSIRDPANYGYTF.

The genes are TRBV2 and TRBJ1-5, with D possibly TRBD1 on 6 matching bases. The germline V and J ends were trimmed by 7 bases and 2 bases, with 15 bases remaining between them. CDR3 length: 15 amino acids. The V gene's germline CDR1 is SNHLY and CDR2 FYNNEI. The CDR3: CASTEGGTRNQPQHF. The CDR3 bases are TGTGCCAGCACCGAAGGGGGGACTCGCAATCAGCCCCAGCATTTT.

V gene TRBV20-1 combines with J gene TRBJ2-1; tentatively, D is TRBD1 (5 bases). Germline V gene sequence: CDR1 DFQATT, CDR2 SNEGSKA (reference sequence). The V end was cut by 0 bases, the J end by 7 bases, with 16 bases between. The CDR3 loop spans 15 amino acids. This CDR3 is CSARDLAGLLNEQFF. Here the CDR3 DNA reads TGCAGTGCTAGAGACCTGGCAGGGTTATTGAATGAGCAGTTCTTC.

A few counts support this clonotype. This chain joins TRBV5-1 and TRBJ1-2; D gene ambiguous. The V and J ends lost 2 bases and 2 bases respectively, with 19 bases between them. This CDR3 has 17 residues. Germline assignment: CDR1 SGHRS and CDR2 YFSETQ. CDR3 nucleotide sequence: TGCGCCAGCAGCTTTCTTTATGGGGAGTCGGAAAACTATGGCTACACCTTC. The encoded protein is CASSFLYGESENYGYTF.

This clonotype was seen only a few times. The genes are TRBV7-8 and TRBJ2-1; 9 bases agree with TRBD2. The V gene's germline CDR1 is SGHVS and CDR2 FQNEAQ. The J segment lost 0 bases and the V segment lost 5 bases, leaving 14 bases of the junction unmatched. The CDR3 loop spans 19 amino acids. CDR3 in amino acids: CASSPTPGGSGSSYNEQFF. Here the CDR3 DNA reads TGTGCCAGCAGCCCAACCCCGGGTGGTAGCGGGAGCTCCTACAATGAGCAGTTCTTC.

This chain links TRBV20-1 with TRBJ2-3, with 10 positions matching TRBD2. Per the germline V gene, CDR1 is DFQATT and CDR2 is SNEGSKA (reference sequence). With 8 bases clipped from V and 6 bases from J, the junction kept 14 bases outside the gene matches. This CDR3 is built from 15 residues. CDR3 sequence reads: CSPSPLAGARDTQYF. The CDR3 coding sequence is TGCAGTCCATCTCCTCTAGCGGGGGCGAGGGATACGCAGTATTTT.

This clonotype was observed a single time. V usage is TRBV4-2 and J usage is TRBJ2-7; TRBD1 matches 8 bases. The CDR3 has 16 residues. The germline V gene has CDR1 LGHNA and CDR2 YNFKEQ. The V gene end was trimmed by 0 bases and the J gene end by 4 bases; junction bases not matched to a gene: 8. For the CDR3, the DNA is TGTGCCAGCAGCCAAGAGAGAAGTCAGGGGGCATACGAGCAGTACTTC. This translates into CASSQERSQGAYEQYF.

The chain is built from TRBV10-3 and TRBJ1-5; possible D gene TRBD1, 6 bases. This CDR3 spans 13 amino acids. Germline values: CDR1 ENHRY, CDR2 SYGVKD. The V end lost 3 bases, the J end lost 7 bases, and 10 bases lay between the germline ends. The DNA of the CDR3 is TGTGCCATCAGTGATCAACAGGGACAGCCCCAGCATTTT. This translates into CAISDQQGQPQHF.

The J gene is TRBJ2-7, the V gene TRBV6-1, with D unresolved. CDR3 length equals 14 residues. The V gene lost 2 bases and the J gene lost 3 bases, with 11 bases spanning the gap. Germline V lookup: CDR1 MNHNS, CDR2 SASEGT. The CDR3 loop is CASSELGTGYEQYF. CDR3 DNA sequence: TGTGCCAGCAGTGAACTGGGAACGGGCTACGAGCAGTACTTC.

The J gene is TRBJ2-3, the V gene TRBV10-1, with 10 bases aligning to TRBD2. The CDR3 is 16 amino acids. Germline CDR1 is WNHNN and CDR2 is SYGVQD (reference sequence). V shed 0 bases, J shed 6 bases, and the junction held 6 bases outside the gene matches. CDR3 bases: TGCGCCAGCAGTGAGTCGAAGCGGGGGGGCCGGGATACGCAGTATTTT. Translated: CASSESKRGGRDTQYF.

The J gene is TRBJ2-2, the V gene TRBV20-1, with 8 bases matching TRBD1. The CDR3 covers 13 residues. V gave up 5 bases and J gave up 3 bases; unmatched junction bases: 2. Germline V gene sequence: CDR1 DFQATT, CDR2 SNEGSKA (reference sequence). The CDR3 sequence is CSAQGADTGELFF. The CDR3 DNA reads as TGCAGTGCTCAGGGGGCGGACACCGGGGAGCTGTTTTTT.

CDR3 coding DNA: TGTGCCAGCAGTAGACCGCTGCCTAATGAAAAACTGTTTTTT. This sequence encodes CASSRPLPNEKLFF. The rearrangement links TRBV12-3 or TRBV12-4 to TRBJ1-4, with unresolved D. V lost 5 bases and J lost 3, with 10 bases in between. The CDR3 sequence is 14 residues long.

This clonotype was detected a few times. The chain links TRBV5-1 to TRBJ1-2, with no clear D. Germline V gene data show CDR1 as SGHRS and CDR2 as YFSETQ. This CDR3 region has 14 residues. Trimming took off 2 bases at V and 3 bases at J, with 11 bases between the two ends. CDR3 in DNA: TGCGCCAGCAGCTTCGATTCCGTTTACTATGGCTACACCTTC. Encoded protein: CASSFDSVYYGYTF.

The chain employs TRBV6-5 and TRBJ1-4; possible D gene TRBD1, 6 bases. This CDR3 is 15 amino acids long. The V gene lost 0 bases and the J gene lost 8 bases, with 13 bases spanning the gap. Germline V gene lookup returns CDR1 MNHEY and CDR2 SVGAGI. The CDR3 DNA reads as TGTGCCAGCAGTTACTCGAGTCGGACAGAGGAAAAACTGTTTTTT. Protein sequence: CASSYSSRTEEKLFF.

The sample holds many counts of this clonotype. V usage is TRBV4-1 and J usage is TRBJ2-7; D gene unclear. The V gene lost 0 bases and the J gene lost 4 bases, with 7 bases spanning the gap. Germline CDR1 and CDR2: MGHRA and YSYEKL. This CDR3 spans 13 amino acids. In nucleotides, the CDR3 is TGCGCCAGCAGCCAAGATGGAGATTACGAGCAGTACTTC. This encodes CASSQDGDYEQYF.

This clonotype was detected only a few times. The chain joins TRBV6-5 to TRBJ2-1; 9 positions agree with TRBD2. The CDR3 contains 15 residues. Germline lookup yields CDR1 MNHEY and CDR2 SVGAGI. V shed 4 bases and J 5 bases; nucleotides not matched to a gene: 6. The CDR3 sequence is CASSSRLAEDNEQFF. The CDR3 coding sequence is TGTGCCAGCAGTTCCCGACTAGCGGAGGACAATGAGCAGTTCTTC.

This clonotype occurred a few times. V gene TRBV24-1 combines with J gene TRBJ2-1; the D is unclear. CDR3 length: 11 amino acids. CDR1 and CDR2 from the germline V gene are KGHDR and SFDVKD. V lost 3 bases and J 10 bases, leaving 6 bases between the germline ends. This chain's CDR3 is CATSDNQEQFF. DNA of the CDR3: TGTGCCACCAGTGATAACCAGGAGCAGTTCTTC.

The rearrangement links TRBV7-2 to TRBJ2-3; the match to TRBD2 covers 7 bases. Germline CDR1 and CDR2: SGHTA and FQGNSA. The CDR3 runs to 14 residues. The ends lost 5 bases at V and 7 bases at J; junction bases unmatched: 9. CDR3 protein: CASSPGGGENTQYF. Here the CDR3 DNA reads TGTGCCAGCAGCCCTGGGGGGGGTGAAAATACGCAGTATTTT.

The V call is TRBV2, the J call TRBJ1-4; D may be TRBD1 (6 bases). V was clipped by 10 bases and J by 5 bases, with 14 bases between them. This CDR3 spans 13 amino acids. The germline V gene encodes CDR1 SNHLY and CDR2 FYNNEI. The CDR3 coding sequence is TGTGCCACCCGGGGGCAGGAGAATGAAAAACTGTTTTTT. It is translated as CATRGQENEKLFF.

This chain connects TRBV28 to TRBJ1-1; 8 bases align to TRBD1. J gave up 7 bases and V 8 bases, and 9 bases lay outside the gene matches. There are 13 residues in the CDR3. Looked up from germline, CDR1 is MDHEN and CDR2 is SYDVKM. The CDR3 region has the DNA TGTGCCAGCCGCGGACAGGGTTCCCTTGAAGCTTTCTTT. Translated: CASRGQGSLEAFF.

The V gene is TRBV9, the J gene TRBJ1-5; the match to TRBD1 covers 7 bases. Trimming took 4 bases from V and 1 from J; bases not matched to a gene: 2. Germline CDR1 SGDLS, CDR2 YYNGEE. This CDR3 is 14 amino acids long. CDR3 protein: CASSKQGSNQPQHF. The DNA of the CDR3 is TGTGCCAGCAGCAAACAGGGGAGCAATCAGCCCCAGCATTTT. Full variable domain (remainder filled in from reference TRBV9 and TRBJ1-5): DSGVTQTPKHLITATGQRVTLRCSPRSGDLSVYWYQQSLDQGLQFLIQYYNGEERAKGNILERFSAQQFPDLHSELNLSSLELGDSALYFCASSKQGSNQPQHFGDGTRLSIL.

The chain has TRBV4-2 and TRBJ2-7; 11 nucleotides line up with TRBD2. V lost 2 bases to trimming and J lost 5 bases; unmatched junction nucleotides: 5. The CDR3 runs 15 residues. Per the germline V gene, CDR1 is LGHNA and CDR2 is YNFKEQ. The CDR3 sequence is CASSQITSGGHEQYF. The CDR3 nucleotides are TGTGCCAGCAGCCAAATAACTAGCGGGGGTCACGAGCAGTACTTC.